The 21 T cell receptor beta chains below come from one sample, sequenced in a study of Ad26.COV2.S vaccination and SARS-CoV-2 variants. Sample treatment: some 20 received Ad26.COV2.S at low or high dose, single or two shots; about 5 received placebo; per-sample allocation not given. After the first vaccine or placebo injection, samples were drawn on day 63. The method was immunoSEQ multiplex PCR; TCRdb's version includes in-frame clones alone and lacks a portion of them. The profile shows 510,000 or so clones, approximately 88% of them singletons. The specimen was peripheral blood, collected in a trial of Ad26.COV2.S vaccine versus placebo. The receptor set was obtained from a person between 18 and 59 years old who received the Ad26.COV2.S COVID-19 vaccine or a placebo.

CDR3 protein: CASAWRGNTGELFF. In DNA, the CDR3 is TGTGCCAGTGCCTGGAGGGGCAACACCGGGGAGCTGTTTTTT. This chain joins TRBV3-1 (or the pseudogene TRBV3-2) and TRBJ2-2, with TRBD2 as a possible D gene (6 bases). There are 14 residues in the CDR3. The V end lost 9 bases, the J end lost 2 bases, and 13 bases lay between the germline ends. The germline gives CDR1 LGHDT, CDR2 YNNKEL (reference sequence).

CDR3 residues: CASPWGVGFGYTF. Written as DNA, the CDR3 is TGTGCCAGTCCTTGGGGGGTGGGTTTTGGCTACACCTTC. The gene calls are TRBV7-2 and TRBJ1-2; weak D call: TRBD1 (5 bases). Germline V gives CDR1 SGHTA, CDR2 FQGNSA. V gave up 9 bases and J gave up 7 bases, with 18 bases separating them. CDR3 length: 13 residues.

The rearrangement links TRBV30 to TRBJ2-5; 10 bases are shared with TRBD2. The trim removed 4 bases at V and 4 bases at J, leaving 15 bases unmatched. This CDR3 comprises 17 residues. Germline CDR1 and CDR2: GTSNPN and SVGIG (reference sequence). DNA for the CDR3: TGTGCCTGGAACCGTGGGACTAGCGCGGGTGAAGGAGAGACCCAGTACTTC. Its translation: CAWNRGTSAGEGETQYF.

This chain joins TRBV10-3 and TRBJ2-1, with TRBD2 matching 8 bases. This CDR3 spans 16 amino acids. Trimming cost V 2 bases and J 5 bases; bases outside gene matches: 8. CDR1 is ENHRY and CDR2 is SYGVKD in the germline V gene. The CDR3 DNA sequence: TGTGCCATCAGTGAGGGACTAGCAATGGCGCACAATGAGCAGTTCTTC. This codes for CAISEGLAMAHNEQFF.

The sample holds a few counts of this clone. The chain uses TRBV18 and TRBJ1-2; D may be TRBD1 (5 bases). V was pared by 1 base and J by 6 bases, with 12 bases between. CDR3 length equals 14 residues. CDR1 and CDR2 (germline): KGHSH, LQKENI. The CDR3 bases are TGTGCCAGCTCACCACAGAGGGGCTCGGATGGCTACACCTTC. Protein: CASSPQRGSDGYTF.

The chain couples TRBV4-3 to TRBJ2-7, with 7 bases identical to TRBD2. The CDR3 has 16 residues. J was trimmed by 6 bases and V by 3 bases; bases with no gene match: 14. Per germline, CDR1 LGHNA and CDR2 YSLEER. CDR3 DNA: TGCGCCAGCAGCCAGGGACGGACGGCGGGAGCGCGCGAGCAGTACTTC. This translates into CASSQGRTAGAREQYF.

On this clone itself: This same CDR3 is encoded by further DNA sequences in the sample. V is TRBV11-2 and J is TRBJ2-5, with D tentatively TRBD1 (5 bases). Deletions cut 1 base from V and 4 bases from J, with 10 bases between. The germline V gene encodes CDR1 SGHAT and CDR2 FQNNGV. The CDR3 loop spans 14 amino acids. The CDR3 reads CASSLGQGVETQYF. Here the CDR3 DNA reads TGTGCCAGCAGCTTAGGGCAGGGCGTAGAGACCCAGTACTTC.

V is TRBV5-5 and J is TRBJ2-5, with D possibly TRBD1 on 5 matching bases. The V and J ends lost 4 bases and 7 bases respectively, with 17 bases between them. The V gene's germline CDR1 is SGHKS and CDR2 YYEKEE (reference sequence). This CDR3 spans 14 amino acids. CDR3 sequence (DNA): TGTGCCAGCAGCAGCATCCCAGGGTCTGGGACCCAGTACTTC. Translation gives CASSSIPGSGTQYF.

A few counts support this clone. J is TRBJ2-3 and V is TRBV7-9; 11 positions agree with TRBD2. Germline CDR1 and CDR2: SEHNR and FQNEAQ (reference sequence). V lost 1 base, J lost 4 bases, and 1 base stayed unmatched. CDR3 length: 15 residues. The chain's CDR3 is CASSLGGLAADTQYF. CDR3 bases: TGTGCCAGCAGCTTAGGGGGACTAGCGGCAGATACGCAGTATTTT.

Written as DNA, the CDR3 is TGTGCCAGCAGCGTAGGTGGGGGCGGGCCTCAAGAGACCCAGTACTTC. Translation gives CASSVGGGGPQETQYF. The chain couples TRBV9 to TRBJ2-5; possible D gene TRBD1, 6 bases. Germline CDR1 reads SGDLS; CDR2 reads YYNGEE. The CDR3 is made up of 16 amino acids. Trimming cost V 0 bases and J 2 bases, with 14 bases left between them.

DNA of the CDR3: TGCGCCAGCAGCTTTAGTCGGTGGGAGCAGGGGCAGTACTTC. Protein: CASSFSRWEQGQYF. The chain is built from TRBV5-1 and TRBJ2-7; D could derive from TRBD1 or TRBD2 (5 bases each). Germline-derived CDR1 and CDR2 are SGHRS and YFSETQ. The CDR3 totals 14 residues. V was shortened by 2 bases and J by 9 bases, with 18 bases between the two germline ends.

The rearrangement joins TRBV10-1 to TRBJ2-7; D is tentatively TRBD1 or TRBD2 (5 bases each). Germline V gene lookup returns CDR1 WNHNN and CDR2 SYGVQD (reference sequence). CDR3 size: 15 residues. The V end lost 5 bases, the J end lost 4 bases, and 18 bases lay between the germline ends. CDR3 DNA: TGCGCCAGCAGTCCGGGGACCCTCTGGGTTTACGAGCAGTACTTC. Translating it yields CASSPGTLWVYEQYF.

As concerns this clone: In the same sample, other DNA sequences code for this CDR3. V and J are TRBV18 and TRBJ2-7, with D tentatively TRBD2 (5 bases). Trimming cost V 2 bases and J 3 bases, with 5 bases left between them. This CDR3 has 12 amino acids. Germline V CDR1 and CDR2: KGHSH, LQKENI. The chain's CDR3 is CASSPGGYEQYF. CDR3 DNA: TGTGCCAGCTCACCAGGAGGCTACGAGCAGTACTTC.

The CDR3 protein is CASSYRPREKLFF. The CDR3 DNA reads as TGTGCCAGCAGTTACCGCCCGCGTGAAAAACTGTTTTTT. The chain couples TRBV6-5 to TRBJ1-4; D unclear. The CDR3 length is 13 residues. V lost 2 bases and J 7 bases, leaving 8 bases between the germline ends. Germline values: CDR1 MNHEY, CDR2 SVGAGI.

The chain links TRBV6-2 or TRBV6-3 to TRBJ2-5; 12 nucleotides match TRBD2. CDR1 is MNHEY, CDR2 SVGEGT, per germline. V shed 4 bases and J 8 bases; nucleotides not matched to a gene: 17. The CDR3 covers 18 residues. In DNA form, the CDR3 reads TGTGCCAGCAGTTTACAGGCCTTGGCTAGCGGGAGGGCCGGAACCCAGTACTTC. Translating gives CASSLQALASGRAGTQYF.

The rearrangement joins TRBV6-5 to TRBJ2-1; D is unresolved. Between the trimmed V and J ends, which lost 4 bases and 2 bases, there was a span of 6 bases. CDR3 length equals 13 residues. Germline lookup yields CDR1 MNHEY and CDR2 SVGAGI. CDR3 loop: CASSLWPYNEQFF. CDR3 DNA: TGTGCCAGCAGTTTATGGCCCTACAATGAGCAGTTCTTC.

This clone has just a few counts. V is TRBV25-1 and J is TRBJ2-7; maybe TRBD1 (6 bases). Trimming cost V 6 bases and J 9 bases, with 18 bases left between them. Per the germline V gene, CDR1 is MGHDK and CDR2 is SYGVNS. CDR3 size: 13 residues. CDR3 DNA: TGTGCCAGCAGGGACAGTCAGGGTAGGGGGCAGTACTTC. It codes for CASRDSQGRGQYF.

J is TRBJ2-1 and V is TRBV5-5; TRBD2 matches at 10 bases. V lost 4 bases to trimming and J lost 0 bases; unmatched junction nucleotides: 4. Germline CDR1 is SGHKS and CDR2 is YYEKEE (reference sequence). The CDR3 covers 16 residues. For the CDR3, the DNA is TGTGCCAGCAGCCGCGGACTAGCGGACTCCTACAATGAGCAGTTCTTC. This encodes CASSRGLADSYNEQFF.

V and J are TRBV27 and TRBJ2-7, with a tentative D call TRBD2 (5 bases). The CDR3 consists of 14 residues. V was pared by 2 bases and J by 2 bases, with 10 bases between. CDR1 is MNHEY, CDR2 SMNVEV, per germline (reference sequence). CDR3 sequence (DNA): TGTGCCAGCAGTTTAAGCGGCCTCACCTACGAGCAGTACTTC. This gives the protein CASSLSGLTYEQYF.

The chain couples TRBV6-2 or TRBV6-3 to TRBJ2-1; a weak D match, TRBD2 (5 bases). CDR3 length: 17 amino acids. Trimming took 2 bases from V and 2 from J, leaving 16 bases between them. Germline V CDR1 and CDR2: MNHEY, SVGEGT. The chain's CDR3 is CASSYGSGGLTYNEQFF. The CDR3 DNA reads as TGTGCCAGCAGTTACGGGTCGGGCGGGCTAACCTACAATGAGCAGTTCTTC.

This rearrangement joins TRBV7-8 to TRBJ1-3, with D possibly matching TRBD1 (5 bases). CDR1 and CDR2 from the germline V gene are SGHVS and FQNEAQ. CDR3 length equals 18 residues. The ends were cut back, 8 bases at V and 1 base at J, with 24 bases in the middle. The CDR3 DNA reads TGTGCCAGCTCACGCAGGGCGGCCAGGGAGTCTTCTGGAAACACCATATATTTT. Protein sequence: CASSRRAARESSGNTIYF. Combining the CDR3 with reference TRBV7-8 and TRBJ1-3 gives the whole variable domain GAGVSQSPRYKVAKRGQDVALRCDPISGHVSLFWYQQALGQGPEFLTYFQNEAQLDKSGLPSDRFFAERPEGSVSTLKIQRTQQEDSAVYLCASSRRAARESSGNTIYFGEGSWLTVV.